A single sample gave rise to the 27 T cell receptor beta chains below, sequenced in a study of CD8+CD57+ T cells in acquired aplastic anemia. Investigators profiled TCR beta VDJ and CDR3 from genomic DNA template. TCRdb ran MiXCR on the reads and lists one entry per CDR3 protein. This table has 90,000 to 130,000 distinct CDR3 sequences, roughly 50% appearing once. Sequencing used sorted CD4+, CD8+, or CD8+CD57+ T cells (not recorded which) from PBMCs. These receptors originate from a human donor in good health, serving as a control.

Notes on this clonotype: One end of the junction is discordant with germline, which a read error may explain. This chain links TRBV15 with TRBJ2-7; 9 positions match TRBD1. CDR1 and CDR2 from the germline V gene are LNHNV and YYDKDF (reference sequence). The CDR3 is made up of 16 amino acids. In DNA form, the CDR3 reads TGTGCCACCAGCGGAGAGGGGACAGGGCTGTCCTACGAGCAGTACTTC. Its protein product is CATSGEGTGLSYEQYF. The variable domain in full, with the rest retrieved from reference TRBV15 and TRBJ2-7, is DAMVIQNPRYQVTQFGKPVTLSCSQTLNHNVMYWYQQKSSQAPKLLFHYYDKDFNNEADTPDNFQSRRPNTSFCFLDIRSPGLGDTAMYLCATSGEGTGLSYEQYFGPGTRLTVT.

Only a few counts were recorded for this clonotype. The chain is built from TRBV29-1 and TRBJ2-5; the match to TRBD1 covers 11 bases. The CDR3 is 14 amino acids. J gave up 4 bases and V 3 bases, and 4 bases lay outside the gene matches. The V gene's germline CDR1 is SQVTM and CDR2 ANQGSEA. The CDR3 sequence is CSVDGQGASETQYF. In DNA form, the CDR3 reads TGCAGCGTTGACGGACAGGGGGCCTCAGAGACCCAGTACTTC. The whole variable domain, remainder taken from reference TRBV29-1 and TRBJ2-5, is SAVISQKPSRDICQRGTSLTIQCQVDSQVTMMFWYRQQPGQSLTLIATANQGSEATYESGFVIDKFPISRPNLTFSTLTVSNMSPEDSSIYLCSVDGQGASETQYFGPGTRLLVL.

The chain has TRBV30 and TRBJ2-5, with a possible D match to TRBD2 (7 bases). The CDR3 is 15 amino acids. V lost 0 bases to trimming and J lost 4 bases, with 15 bases between them. Germline lookup yields CDR1 GTSNPN and CDR2 SVGIG (reference sequence). CDR3 nucleotide sequence: TGTGCCTGGAGTGTAGGGGGGGTGCCGGGAGAGACCCAGTACTTC. Translation gives CAWSVGGVPGETQYF.

V gene TRBV10-3 combines with J gene TRBJ1-2; D is unclear. Germline V gives CDR1 ENHRY, CDR2 SYGVKD. This CDR3 spans 15 amino acids. Trimming pared 0 bases from V and 4 bases from J, leaving 12 bases between. CDR3 residues: CAISESPIEGYGYTF. The CDR3 nucleotides read TGTGCCATCAGTGAGTCGCCCATCGAGGGCTATGGCTACACCTTC.

This chain uses TRBV12-3 or TRBV12-4 with TRBJ1-2; TRBD1 matches at 8 bases. CDR3 length: 18 amino acids. Trimming took 0 bases from V and 4 from J; bases not matched to a gene: 13. DNA of the CDR3: TGTGCCAGCAGTTTAGCTCTCGGGTCGTCAGGGGGCGGCTATGGCTACACCTTC. Translating it yields CASSLALGSSGGGYGYTF.

The gene calls are TRBV7-2 and TRBJ2-5, with 9 bases that match TRBD1. Germline V gene sequence: CDR1 SGHTA, CDR2 FQGNSA. The V segment lost 4 bases and the J segment 6 bases; nucleotides outside the gene matches: 3. This CDR3 comprises 13 residues. CDR3 protein: CASSSGTGKTQYF. As DNA, the CDR3 is TGTGCCAGCAGCTCGGGGACAGGGAAGACCCAGTACTTC.

This sequence joins TRBV4-1 and TRBJ2-5; 10 nucleotides agree with TRBD2. The germline gives CDR1 MGHRA, CDR2 YSYEKL. Trimming removed 1 base from V and 3 bases from J; junction bases left unmatched: 5. The CDR3 sequence is 16 residues long. As DNA, the CDR3 is TGCGCCAGCAGCCAAGTTAGCGGGGGGCGGGAAGAGACCCAGTACTTC. Protein: CASSQVSGGREETQYF.

With regard to this clonotype: Lacking the conserved final phenylalanine or tryptophan, this CDR3 likely reflects a read error. CDR3 bases: TGTGCCAGTAGTATTGGTAGCGGGGGTCAAGAGACCCAGTACTCC. It translates to CASSIGSGGQETQYS. This sequence joins TRBV19 and TRBJ2-5; 9 nucleotides line up with TRBD2. The CDR3 loop spans 15 amino acids. Trimming took 3 bases from V and 2 from J; bases not matched to a gene: 4. Germline V CDR1 and CDR2: LNHDA, SQIVND (reference sequence).

J is TRBJ1-6 and V is TRBV5-8; D not certain. The CDR3 loop spans 13 amino acids. The germline V gene encodes CDR1 SGHTS and CDR2 YDEGEE. Trimming pared 2 bases from V and 8 bases from J, leaving 8 bases between. The CDR3 nucleotides read TGTGCCAGCAGCTTAGTGCAGTATTCACCCCTCCACTTT. It codes for CASSLVQYSPLHF.

A single count supports this clonotype. One junction end disagrees with the germline gene, perhaps due to a read error. The chain joins TRBV5-1 to TRBJ2-5, with D perhaps matching TRBD1 or TRBD2 (5 bases each). The CDR3 covers 12 residues. Germline V CDR1 and CDR2: SGHRS, YFSETQ. The CDR3 DNA follows: TGTGCCAGCAGCTTAGGGACGGAGACCCAGTACTTC. Protein product: CASSLGTETQYF. Filled out from reference TRBV5-1 and TRBJ2-5, the complete variable domain reads KAGVTQTPRYLIKTRGQQVTLSCSPISGHRSVSWYQQTPGQGLQFLFEYFSETQRNKGNFPGRFSGRQFSNSRSEMNVSTLELGDSALYLCASSLGTETQYFGPGTRLLVL.

This sequence joins TRBV15 and TRBJ2-7; unclear D gene. The CDR3 sequence is 13 residues long. Germline V gene lookup returns CDR1 LNHNV and CDR2 YYDKDF (reference sequence). Trimming removed 3 bases at V and 1 base at J, with 7 bases between. The CDR3 sequence is CATSRGSSYEQYF. The DNA for the CDR3 is TGTGCCACCAGCAGGGGCAGTTCCTACGAGCAGTACTTC.

The chain carries TRBV29-1 and TRBJ2-2, with D perhaps TRBD2 (6 bases). The germline gives CDR1 SQVTM, CDR2 ANQGSEA. Trimming pared 1 base from V and 5 bases from J, leaving 11 bases between. This CDR3 contains 14 residues. In DNA, the CDR3 is TGCAGCGTTGAAGTAGCCGGGGGAACCGGGGAGCTGTTTTTT. It yields the protein CSVEVAGGTGELFF.

This clonotype was observed a few times. The CDR3 is CASSLGQANYGYTF. In DNA, the CDR3 is TGTGCCAGCAGCTTAGGACAAGCTAACTATGGCTACACCTTC. The chain couples TRBV11-1 to TRBJ1-2, with D uncertain. Germline-derived CDR1 and CDR2 are SGHAT and FQDESV (reference sequence). The CDR3 is 14 amino acids. V dropped 1 base and J dropped 0 bases, with 6 bases sitting between them.

The rearrangement joins TRBV5-4 to TRBJ2-7, with TRBD2 matching 10 bases. The CDR3 covers 16 residues. Per the germline V gene, CDR1 is SGHNT and CDR2 is YYREEE (reference sequence). Germline trimming cut 3 bases from V and 2 bases from J; bases unmatched to any gene: 8. The CDR3 is CASSWRGLAEPYEQYF. DNA of the CDR3: TGTGCCAGCAGCTGGCGAGGACTAGCGGAACCCTACGAGCAGTACTTC.

This clonotype was found many times. The chain joins TRBV18 to TRBJ2-7; 7 bases are shared with TRBD1. Looked up from germline, CDR1 is KGHSH and CDR2 is LQKENI. Trimming took 6 bases from V and 2 from J; bases not matched to a gene: 4. This CDR3 has 13 residues. Written as DNA, the CDR3 is TGTGCCAGCTCCCCGGACAGGACCTACGAGCAGTACTTC. Its protein product is CASSPDRTYEQYF.

The chain is built from TRBV5-1 and TRBJ1-6; D is unclear. CDR3 size: 14 residues. V gave up 0 bases and J gave up 7 bases, with 8 bases separating them. Germline CDR1 reads SGHRS; CDR2 reads YFSETQ. Here the CDR3 reads CASSLVSENSPLHF. The CDR3 coding sequence is TGCGCCAGCAGCTTGGTGTCAGAGAATTCACCCCTCCACTTT.

This sequence joins TRBV5-1 and TRBJ2-1, with TRBD1 as a possible D gene (5 bases). This CDR3 contains 11 residues. Per germline, CDR1 SGHRS and CDR2 YFSETQ. The V gene lost 6 bases and the J gene lost 9 bases, with 10 bases spanning the gap. This CDR3 is CASTGDSEQFF. For the CDR3, the DNA is TGCGCCAGCACCGGAGACAGTGAGCAGTTCTTC.

The rearrangement joins TRBV7-3 to TRBJ1-6; D is ambiguous. Germline V gene sequence: CDR1 SGHTA, CDR2 FQGTGA. Trimming left V 4 bases short and J 7 bases short, with 8 bases between. The CDR3 covers 13 residues. The CDR3 region has the DNA TGTGCCAGCAGCTCGGAACGCAATTCACCCCTCCACTTT. This translates into CASSSERNSPLHF.

V is TRBV20-1 and J is TRBJ2-1; 10 positions agree with TRBD2. J was trimmed by 6 bases and V by 1 base; bases with no gene match: 0. Germline V CDR1 and CDR2: DFQATT, SNEGSKA (reference sequence). The CDR3 consists of 13 residues. CDR3 residues: CSARASGGNEQFF. The CDR3 bases are TGCAGTGCTAGAGCTAGCGGGGGCAATGAGCAGTTCTTC.

The V gene is TRBV6-5, the J gene TRBJ1-2; 10 positions match TRBD1. V was pared by 5 bases and J by 6 bases, with 6 bases of the junction left unmatched. Per germline, CDR1 MNHEY and CDR2 SVGAGI. This CDR3 contains 14 residues. The CDR3 here is CASSHGDRGHGYTF. In nucleotides, the CDR3 is TGTGCCAGCAGTCACGGGGACAGGGGCCATGGCTACACCTTC.

This chain connects TRBV2 to TRBJ1-2; 9 nucleotides match TRBD1. Per germline, CDR1 SNHLY and CDR2 FYNNEI. The CDR3 has 13 residues. Trimming cost V 5 bases and J 8 bases; bases outside gene matches: 6. CDR3 nucleotides: TGTGCCAGCAGTCCTACAGGGGGCAACGGCTACACCTTC. It is translated as CASSPTGGNGYTF.

This clonotype was observed at least ten times. This rearrangement joins TRBV6-2 or TRBV6-3 to TRBJ1-6; D not certain. Germline loops: CDR1 MNHEY, CDR2 SVGEGT. This CDR3 has 20 residues. Trimming removed 0 bases from V and 7 bases from J, with 25 bases in between. CDR3 in DNA: TGTGCCAGCAGTTACTCGATTCTCGATATGGGGAGTCTAGGGAATTCACCCCTCCACTTT. This encodes CASSYSILDMGSLGNSPLHF.

This clonotype was counted ten times or more. The V and J genes are TRBV4-3 and TRBJ1-2; D uncertain. Germline-derived CDR1 and CDR2 are LGHNA and YSLEER. V lost 0 bases and J 1 base, leaving 9 bases between the germline ends. The CDR3 has 15 amino acids. CDR3 protein: CASSQEWGDNYGYTF. For the CDR3, the DNA is TGCGCCAGCAGCCAAGAGTGGGGAGATAACTATGGCTACACCTTC.

The chain has TRBV5-4 and TRBJ1-2, with TRBD1 matching over 10 bases. CDR3 length: 15 amino acids. Germline loops: CDR1 SGHNT, CDR2 YYREEE (reference sequence). Germline trimming cut 1 base from V and 8 bases from J; bases unmatched to any gene: 8. DNA for the CDR3: TGTGCCAGCAGCTTGCCCACCGGGACAGGGGACGGCTACACCTTC. Its translation: CASSLPTGTGDGYTF.

The chain recombines TRBV25-1 with TRBJ1-1, with D perhaps TRBD1 (6 bases). V was pared by 5 bases and J by 4 bases, with 11 bases between. The CDR3 contains 13 residues. CDR1 is MGHDK and CDR2 is SYGVNS in the germline V gene. The DNA of the CDR3 is TGTGCCAGCAGTCTAGGGGGAACCACTGAAGCTTTCTTT. Protein: CASSLGGTTEAFF.

As to this clonotype: One end of the junction is discordant with germline, which a read error may explain. This sequence joins TRBV7-8 and TRBJ1-5; TRBD1 matches at 8 bases. Per the germline V gene, CDR1 is SGHVS and CDR2 is FQNEAQ. The CDR3 is made up of 17 amino acids. The CDR3 is CAGSPLRQGPLGGGQHF. CDR3 nucleotides: TGTGCCGGCAGCCCCCTTCGACAGGGGCCCTTGGGAGGGGGCCAGCATTTT.

This chain connects TRBV15 to TRBJ1-2, with TRBD1 matching over 10 bases. V shed 2 bases, J shed 5 bases, and the junction held 11 bases outside the gene matches. The CDR3 runs to 17 residues. Per germline, CDR1 LNHNV and CDR2 YYDKDF (reference sequence). The CDR3 DNA reads TGTGCCACCAGCAGACCCTCCGGGACAGGGGCTCGTTATGGCTACACCTTC. Translated: CATSRPSGTGARYGYTF.